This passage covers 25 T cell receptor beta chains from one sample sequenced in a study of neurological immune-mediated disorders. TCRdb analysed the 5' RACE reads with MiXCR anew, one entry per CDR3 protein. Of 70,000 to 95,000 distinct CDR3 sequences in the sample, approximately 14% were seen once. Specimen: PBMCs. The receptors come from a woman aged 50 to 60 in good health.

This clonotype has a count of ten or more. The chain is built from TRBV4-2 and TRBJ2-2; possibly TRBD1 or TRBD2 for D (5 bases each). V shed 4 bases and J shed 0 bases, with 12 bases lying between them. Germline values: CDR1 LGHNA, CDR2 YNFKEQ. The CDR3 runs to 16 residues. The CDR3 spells CASSPLGPTNTGELFF. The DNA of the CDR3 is TGTGCCAGCAGCCCCCTGGGACCTACGAACACCGGGGAGCTGTTTTTT.

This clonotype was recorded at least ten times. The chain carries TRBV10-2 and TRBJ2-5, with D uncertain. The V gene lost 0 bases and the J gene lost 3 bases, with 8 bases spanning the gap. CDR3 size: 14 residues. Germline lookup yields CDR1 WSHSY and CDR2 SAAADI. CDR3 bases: TGCGCCAGCAGTGAGTCTAATAGAGAAGAGACCCAGTACTTC. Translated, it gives CASSESNREETQYF.

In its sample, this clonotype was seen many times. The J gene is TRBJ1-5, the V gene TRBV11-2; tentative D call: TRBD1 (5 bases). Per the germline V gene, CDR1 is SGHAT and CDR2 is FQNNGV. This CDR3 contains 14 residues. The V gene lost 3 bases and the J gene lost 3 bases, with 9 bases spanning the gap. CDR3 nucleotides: TGTGCCAGCAGCTTGGGGCTGGACAATCAGCCCCAGCATTTT. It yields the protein CASSLGLDNQPQHF.

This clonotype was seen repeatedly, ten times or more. Here the CDR3 reads CASTVSTATYEQYF. The CDR3 DNA is TGTGCCAGCACCGTGAGTACAGCTACCTACGAGCAGTACTTC. The chain has TRBV28 and TRBJ2-7; D not certain. The CDR3 contains 14 residues. V lost 7 bases and J lost 2, with 15 bases in between. CDR1 is MDHEN, CDR2 SYDVKM, per germline.

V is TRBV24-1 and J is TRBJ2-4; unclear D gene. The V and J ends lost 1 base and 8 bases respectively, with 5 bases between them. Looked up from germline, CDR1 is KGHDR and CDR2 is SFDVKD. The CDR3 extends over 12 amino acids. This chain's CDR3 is CATSDLGYIQYF. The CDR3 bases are TGTGCCACCAGTGATTTAGGATACATTCAGTACTTC.

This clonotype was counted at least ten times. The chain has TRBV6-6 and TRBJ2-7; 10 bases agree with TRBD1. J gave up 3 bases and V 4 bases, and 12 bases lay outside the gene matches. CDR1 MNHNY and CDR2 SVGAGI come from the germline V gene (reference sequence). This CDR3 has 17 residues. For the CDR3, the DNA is TGTGCCAGCAGTTCCGACAAGACCGGGACAGGGGACTACGAGCAGTACTTC. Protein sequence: CASSSDKTGTGDYEQYF.

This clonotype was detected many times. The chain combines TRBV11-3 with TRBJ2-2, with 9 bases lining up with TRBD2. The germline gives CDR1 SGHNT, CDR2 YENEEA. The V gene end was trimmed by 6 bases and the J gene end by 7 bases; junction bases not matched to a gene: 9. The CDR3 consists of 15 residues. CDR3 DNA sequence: TGTGCCAGCAGATATGTAGCGGGAGTGGTCGGGGAGCTGTTTTTT. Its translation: CASRYVAGVVGELFF. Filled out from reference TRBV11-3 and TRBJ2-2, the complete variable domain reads EAGVVQSPRYKIIEKKQPVAFWCNPISGHNTLYWYLQNLGQGPELLIRYENEEAVDDSQLPKDRFSAERLKGVDSTLKIQPAELGDSAVYLCASRYVAGVVGELFFGEGSRLTVL.

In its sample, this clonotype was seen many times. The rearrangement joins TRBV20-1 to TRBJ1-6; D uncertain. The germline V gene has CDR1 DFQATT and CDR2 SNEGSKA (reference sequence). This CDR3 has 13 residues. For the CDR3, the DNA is TGCAGCACGCGGCCATCGATAAATTCACCCCTCCACTTT. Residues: CSTRPSINSPLHF.

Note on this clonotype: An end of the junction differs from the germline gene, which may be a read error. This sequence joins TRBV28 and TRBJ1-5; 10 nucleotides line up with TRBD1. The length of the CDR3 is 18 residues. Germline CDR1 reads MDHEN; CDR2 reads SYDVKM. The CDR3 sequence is CASSSWTGGHIGNQPQHF. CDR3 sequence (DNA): TGTGCTAGCAGTTCCTGGACAGGGGGACATATTGGCAATCAGCCCCAGCATTTT.

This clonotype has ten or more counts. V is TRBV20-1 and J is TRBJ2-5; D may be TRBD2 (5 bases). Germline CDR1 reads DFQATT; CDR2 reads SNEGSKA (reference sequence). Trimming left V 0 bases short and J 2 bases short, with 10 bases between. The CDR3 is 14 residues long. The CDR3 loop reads CSARDGGSQETQYF. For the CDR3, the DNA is TGCAGTGCTAGAGATGGAGGCAGTCAAGAGACCCAGTACTTC.

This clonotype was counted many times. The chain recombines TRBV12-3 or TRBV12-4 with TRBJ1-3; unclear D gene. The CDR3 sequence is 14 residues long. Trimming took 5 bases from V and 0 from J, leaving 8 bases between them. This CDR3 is CASSRQSSGNTIYF. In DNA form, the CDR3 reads TGTGCCAGCAGTCGTCAGAGCTCTGGAAACACCATATATTTT.

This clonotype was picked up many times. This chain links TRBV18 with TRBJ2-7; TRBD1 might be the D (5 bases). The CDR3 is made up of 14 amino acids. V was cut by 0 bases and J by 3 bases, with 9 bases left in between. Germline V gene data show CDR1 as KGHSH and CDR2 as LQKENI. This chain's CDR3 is CASSPPDTFYEQYF. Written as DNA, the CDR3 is TGTGCCAGCTCACCACCGGACACCTTCTACGAGCAGTACTTC.

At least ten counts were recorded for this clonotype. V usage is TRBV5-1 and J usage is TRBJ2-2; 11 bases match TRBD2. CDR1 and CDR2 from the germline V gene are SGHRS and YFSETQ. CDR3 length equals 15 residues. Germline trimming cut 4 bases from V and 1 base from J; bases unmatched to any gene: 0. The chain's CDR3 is CASSGTSGNTGELFF. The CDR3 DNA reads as TGCGCCAGCAGCGGGACTAGCGGGAACACCGGGGAGCTGTTTTTT.

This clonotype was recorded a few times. The CDR3 protein is CASRPIDRLAKNIQYF. CDR3 nucleotides: TGTGCCAGCAGGCCGATAGACAGACTAGCCAAAAACATTCAGTACTTC. The V and J genes are TRBV7-9 and TRBJ2-4; tentative D call: TRBD1 (5 bases). Germline loops: CDR1 SEHNR, CDR2 FQNEAQ (reference sequence). The CDR3 consists of 16 residues. Trimming pared 6 bases from V and 0 bases from J, leaving 15 bases between.

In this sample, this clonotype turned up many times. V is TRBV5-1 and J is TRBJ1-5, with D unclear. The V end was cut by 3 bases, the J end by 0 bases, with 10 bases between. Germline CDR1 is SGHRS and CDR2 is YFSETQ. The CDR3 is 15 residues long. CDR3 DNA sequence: TGCGCCAGCAGCTGGGGTTCAGATAGCAATCAGCCCCAGCATTTT. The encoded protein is CASSWGSDSNQPQHF. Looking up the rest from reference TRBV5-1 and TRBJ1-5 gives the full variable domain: KAGVTQTPRYLIKTRGQQVTLSCSPISGHRSVSWYQQTPGQGLQFLFEYFSETQRNKGNFPGRFSGRQFSNSRSEMNVSTLELGDSALYLCASSWGSDSNQPQHFGDGTRLSIL.

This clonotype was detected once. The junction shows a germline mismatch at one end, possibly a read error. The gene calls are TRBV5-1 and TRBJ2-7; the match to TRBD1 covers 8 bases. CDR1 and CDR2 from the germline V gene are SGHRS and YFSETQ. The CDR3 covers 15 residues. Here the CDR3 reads CSSSSSTGGFYEKYF. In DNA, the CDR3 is TGCTCCAGCAGCTCGTCTACAGGGGGTTTCTACGAGAAGTACTTC. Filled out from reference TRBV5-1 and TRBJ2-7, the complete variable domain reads KAGVTQTPRYLIKTRGQQVTLSCSPISGHRSVSWYQQTPGQGLQFLFEYFSETQRNKGNFPGRFSGRQFSNSRSEMNVSTLELGDSALYLCSSSSSTGGFYEKYFGPGTRLTVT.

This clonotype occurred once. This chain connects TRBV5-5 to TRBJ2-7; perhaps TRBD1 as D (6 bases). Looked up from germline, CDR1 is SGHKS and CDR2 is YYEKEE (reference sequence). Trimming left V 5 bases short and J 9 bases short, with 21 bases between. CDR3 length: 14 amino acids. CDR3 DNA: TGTGCCAGCAGAAAGGGACATTCAATAGAGGCGCAGTACTTC. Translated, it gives CASRKGHSIEAQYF.

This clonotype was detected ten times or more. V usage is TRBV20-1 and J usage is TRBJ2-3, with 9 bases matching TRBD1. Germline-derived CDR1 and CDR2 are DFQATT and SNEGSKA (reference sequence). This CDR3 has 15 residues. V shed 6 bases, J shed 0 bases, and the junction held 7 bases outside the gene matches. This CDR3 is CSASSGQGSTDTQYF. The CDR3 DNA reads TGCAGTGCAAGCTCGGGACAGGGAAGCACAGATACGCAGTATTTT.

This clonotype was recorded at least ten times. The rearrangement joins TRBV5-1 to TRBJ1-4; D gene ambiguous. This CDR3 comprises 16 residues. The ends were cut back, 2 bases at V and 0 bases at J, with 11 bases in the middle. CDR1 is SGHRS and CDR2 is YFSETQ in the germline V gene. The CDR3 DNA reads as TGCGCCAGCAGCTTTCGAGCGACCGCAACTAATGAAAAACTGTTTTTT. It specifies CASSFRATATNEKLFF. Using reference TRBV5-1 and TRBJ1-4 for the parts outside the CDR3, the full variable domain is KAGVTQTPRYLIKTRGQQVTLSCSPISGHRSVSWYQQTPGQGLQFLFEYFSETQRNKGNFPGRFSGRQFSNSRSEMNVSTLELGDSALYLCASSFRATATNEKLFFGSGTQLSVL.

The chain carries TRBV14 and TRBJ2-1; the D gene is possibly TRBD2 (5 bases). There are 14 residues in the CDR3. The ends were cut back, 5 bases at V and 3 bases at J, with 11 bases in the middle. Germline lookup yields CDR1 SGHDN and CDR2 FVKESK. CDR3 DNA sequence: TGTGCCAGCAGCGGGTCGGGGTACTACAATGAGCAGTTCTTC. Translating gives CASSGSGYYNEQFF.

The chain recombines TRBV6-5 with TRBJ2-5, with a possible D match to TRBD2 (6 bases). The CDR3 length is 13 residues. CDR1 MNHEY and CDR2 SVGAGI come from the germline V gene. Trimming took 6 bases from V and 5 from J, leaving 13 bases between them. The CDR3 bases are TGTGCCAGCAGCCGACTAGTCACGGAGACCCAGTACTTC. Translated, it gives CASSRLVTETQYF.

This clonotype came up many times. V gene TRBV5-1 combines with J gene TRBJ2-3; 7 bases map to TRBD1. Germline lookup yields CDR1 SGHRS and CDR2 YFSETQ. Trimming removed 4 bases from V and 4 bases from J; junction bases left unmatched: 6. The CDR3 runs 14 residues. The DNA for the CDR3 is TGCGCCAGCAGCGCGGACAGGCTGGCAGATACGCAGTATTTT. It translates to CASSADRLADTQYF.

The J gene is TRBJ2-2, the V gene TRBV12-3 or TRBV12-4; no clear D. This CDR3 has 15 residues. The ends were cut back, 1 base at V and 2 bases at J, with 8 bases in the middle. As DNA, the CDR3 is TGTGCCAGCAGTTTAGGGTACTCAAACACCGGGGAGCTGTTTTTT. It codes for CASSLGYSNTGELFF.

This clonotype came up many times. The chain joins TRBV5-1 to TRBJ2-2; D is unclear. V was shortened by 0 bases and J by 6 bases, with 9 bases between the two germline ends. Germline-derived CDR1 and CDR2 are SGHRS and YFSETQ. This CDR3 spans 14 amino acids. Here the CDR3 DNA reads TGCGCCAGCAGCTTGGCCTCGGAAGCCGGGGAGCTGTTTTTT. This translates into CASSLASEAGELFF.

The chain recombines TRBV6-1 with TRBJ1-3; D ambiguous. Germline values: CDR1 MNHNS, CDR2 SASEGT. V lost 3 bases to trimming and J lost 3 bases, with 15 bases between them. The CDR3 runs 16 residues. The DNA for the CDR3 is TGTGCCAGCAGTGACCCCTCCCGGACGGGTGGAAACACCATATATTTT. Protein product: CASSDPSRTGGNTIYF.